A selection of T cell receptor beta chains follows, all from one sample in a study of shared clonotypes between healthy human individuals. TCRdb keeps only in-frame clones here, not all; method: immunoSEQ multiplex PCR. The profile shows about 1.1 million clones, about four fifths of them singletons. The material sequenced was memory CD4+ T cells from PBMCs. These receptors came from a man younger than 35 in good health. Some clones in this sample may be carry-over from other donors' samples. Both conserved end residues are part of each CDR3.

j_call v_call cdr3_aa
TRBJ2-7 TRBV13 CASSLGQGVLDREQYF
TRBJ2-1 TRBV7-6 CASSPGAGGSYNEQFF
TRBJ1-1 TRBV6-5 CASSKPDRGKFF
TRBJ1-2 TRBV25-1 CASSDLSDRNYGYTF
TRBJ2-3 TRBV5-1 CASGREGATQYF
TRBJ2-3 TRBV7-9 CASSTGQTSTDTQYF
TRBJ1-5 TRBV30 CAWSVNRAWGGYSNQPQHF
TRBJ2-6 TRBV6-5 CASGSASGANVLTF
TRBJ2-3 TRBV9 CASSVDGRVASTDTQYF
TRBJ1-2 TRBV6-1 CASSERPTSLGYGYTF
TRBJ1-6 TRBV5-1 CASSLFGEKNSPLHF
TRBJ1-1 TRBV18 CASSPPGKREAFF
TRBJ1-1 TRBV21-1 CASIPTGTGSDTEAFF
TRBJ1-5 TRBV2 CASSERWNNQPQHF
TRBJ2-7 TRBV13 CASRMGGSRYEQYF
TRBJ2-7 TRBV2 CASRPGQGVSYEQYF
TRBJ1-1 TRBV5-5 CASSLFWGNTEAFF